The 26 T cell receptor beta chains listed next were all sequenced from one sample in a study of cytomegalovirus exposure and HLA in healthy donors. The protocol was immunoSEQ multiplex PCR, while the TCRdb copy is restricted to in-frame clones and leaves out a portion. The sample records tens of thousands of clones, just over 90% being singletons. The sequenced sample consisted of PBMCs. Receptors were obtained from a woman between 18 and 29 years old in good health and CMV-seronegative.

This chain links TRBV5-1 with TRBJ2-1; a possible D gene is TRBD1 (5 bases). This CDR3 has 16 residues. V was cut by 5 bases and J by 3 bases, with 18 bases left in between. Per the germline V gene, CDR1 is SGHRS and CDR2 is YFSETQ. The DNA for the CDR3 is TGCGCCAGCAGGGAGAGTCTAGGGGAATTCTACAATGAGCAGTTCTTC. Amino acid sequence: CASRESLGEFYNEQFF.

The chain links TRBV6-6 to TRBJ2-2; 9 bases are a match to TRBD1. In germline, CDR1 is MNHNY, CDR2 SVGAGI (reference sequence). The V gene end was trimmed by 6 bases and the J gene end by 6 bases; junction bases not matched to a gene: 8. This CDR3 is built from 15 residues. The CDR3 sequence is CASRVGTGRAGELFF. In nucleotides, the CDR3 is TGTGCCAGCAGGGTGGGGACAGGGAGGGCCGGGGAGCTGTTTTTT.

In DNA, the CDR3 is TGTGCTAGTGGTCGGGACTCAGGGACCCAGTACTTC. Protein sequence: CASGRDSGTQYF. The chain combines TRBV12-5 with TRBJ2-5; tentatively, D is TRBD2 (6 bases). The CDR3 has 12 residues. Germline V gives CDR1 LGHNT, CDR2 FRNRAP. V lost 5 bases and J lost 7, with 11 bases in between. Drawing the rest from reference TRBV12-5 and TRBJ2-5, the complete variable domain is DARVTQTPRHKVTEMGQEVTMRCQPILGHNTVFWYRQTMMQGLELLAYFRNRAPLDDSGMPKDRFSAEMPDATLATLKIQPSEPRDSAVYFCASGRDSGTQYFGPGTRLLVL.

V gene TRBV10-3 combines with J gene TRBJ2-3; maybe TRBD2 (5 bases). Germline lookup yields CDR1 ENHRY and CDR2 SYGVKD. The CDR3 has 13 residues. V dropped 8 bases and J dropped 3 bases, with 12 bases sitting between them. CDR3 protein: CAIGLAGTDTQYF. In nucleotides, the CDR3 is TGTGCCATCGGGCTAGCCGGTACAGATACGCAGTATTTT.

V is TRBV28 and J is TRBJ1-1; the D gene is possibly TRBD1 (6 bases). CDR1 and CDR2 (germline): MDHEN, SYDVKM. V was shortened by 6 bases and J by 1 base, with 21 bases between the two germline ends. This CDR3 has 17 residues. CDR3 residues: CASSSVGGRRGNTEAFF. The CDR3 nucleotides read TGTGCCAGCAGCTCAGTTGGGGGCCGCCGAGGGAACACTGAAGCTTTCTTT.

Of note for this clone: A junction end diverges from the germline sequence, so it may reflect a read error. The rearrangement links TRBV29-1 to TRBJ2-1; tentative D call: TRBD2 (6 bases). The CDR3 is 11 amino acids. Germline values: CDR1 SQVTM, CDR2 ANQGSEA. The DNA for the CDR3 is TGCAGCGTTGACCTAGTATCGTCGGGGGTCTTC. This gives the protein CSVDLVSSGVF.

The DNA for the CDR3 is TGTGCCACCACCCCTGGACAGGACAAAGAGACCCAGTACTTC. Its protein product is CATTPGQDKETQYF. V usage is TRBV15 and J usage is TRBJ2-5, with 7 bases matching TRBD1. Per germline, CDR1 LNHNV and CDR2 YYDKDF (reference sequence). The CDR3 runs 14 residues. J gave up 3 bases and V 7 bases, and 8 bases lay outside the gene matches.

The J gene is TRBJ2-1, the V gene TRBV27, with 9 nucleotides matching TRBD2. The length of the CDR3 is 15 residues. Germline assignment: CDR1 MNHEY and CDR2 SMNVEV (reference sequence). V was clipped by 3 bases and J by 15 bases; unmatched bases: 15. The CDR3 loop is CASSFSGRREGRMFF. The CDR3 DNA reads as TGTGCCAGCAGTTTTTCGGGGAGGCGGGAGGGCCGGATGTTCTTC.

This clone was recorded once. The chain joins TRBV27 to TRBJ2-7; no definite D call. The V gene's germline CDR1 is MNHEY and CDR2 SMNVEV (reference sequence). Between the trimmed V and J ends, which lost 5 bases and 0 bases, there was a span of 11 bases. This CDR3 spans 14 amino acids. For the CDR3, the DNA is TGTGCCAGCAGTCCGCAGGTGAGCTCCTACGAGCAGTACTTC. It codes for CASSPQVSSYEQYF.

The V and J genes are TRBV6-6 and TRBJ2-2; D is possibly TRBD2 (5 bases). This CDR3 spans 12 amino acids. Germline lookup yields CDR1 MNHNY and CDR2 SVGAGI (reference sequence). V was pared by 6 bases and J by 7 bases, with 9 bases between. The CDR3 is CASSPGVGELFF. Here the CDR3 DNA reads TGTGCCAGCAGCCCCGGGGTCGGGGAGCTGTTTTTT.

By share of the sample, this clone is medium-sized (0.01 to 0.1%). The CDR3 region is CASSEQEHNEQFF. The DNA for the CDR3 is TGTGCCAGCAGTGAACAGGAACACAATGAGCAGTTCTTC. The V gene is TRBV6-1, the J gene TRBJ2-1; D is unresolved. Trimming pared 2 bases from V and 5 bases from J, leaving 7 bases between. CDR3 size: 13 residues. Germline assignment: CDR1 MNHNS and CDR2 SASEGT.

J is TRBJ2-7 and V is TRBV28; no firm D call. Germline V gene data show CDR1 as MDHEN and CDR2 as SYDVKM. The V gene lost 5 bases and the J gene lost 1 base, with 12 bases spanning the gap. This CDR3 is built from 14 residues. This CDR3 is CASSPLGGSYEQYF. In nucleotides, the CDR3 is TGTGCCAGCAGTCCCCTTGGCGGATCCTACGAGCAGTACTTC. The full variable domain, rest sourced from reference TRBV28 and TRBJ2-7, is DVKVTQSSRYLVKRTGEKVFLECVQDMDHENMFWYRQDPGLGLRLIYFSYDVKMKEKGDIPEGYSVSREKKERFSLILESASTNQTSMYLCASSPLGGSYEQYFGPGTRLTVT.

This chain connects TRBV28 to TRBJ1-2; no definite D call. The CDR3 extends over 13 amino acids. Germline assignment: CDR1 MDHEN and CDR2 SYDVKM. V shed 5 bases and J shed 7 bases, with 14 bases lying between them. Written as DNA, the CDR3 is TGTGCCAGCAGTACTACACTCTCGGCTGGCTACACCTTC. It is translated as CASSTTLSAGYTF.

This clone was recorded only once. The chain recombines TRBV9 with TRBJ2-2; 8 nucleotides match TRBD1. There are 15 residues in the CDR3. Germline lookup yields CDR1 SGDLS and CDR2 YYNGEE. Losses at the gene ends were 10 bases for V and 7 bases for J; bases not matched to a gene: 15. The CDR3, as DNA: TGTGCCTCCCCCCCAGGACAGGGTGTGAGCGGGGAGCTGTTTTTT. The encoded protein is CASPPGQGVSGELFF.

The chain uses TRBV11-3 and TRBJ2-5; TRBD2 matches 10 bases. The CDR3 runs 15 residues. Trimming at V came to 2 bases and at J to 7 bases, leaving 7 bases not matched to a gene. Germline V gene lookup returns CDR1 SGHNT and CDR2 YENEEA. Here the CDR3 DNA reads TGTGCCAGCAGCTTAAGCGGGGGGGCCCTTAGGACCCAGTACTTC. Translation gives CASSLSGGALRTQYF.

DNA for the CDR3: TGTGCCAGCAGTACAGAGACAGGGGGGAAAGCCACCTACAATGAGCAGTTCTTC. It encodes CASSTETGGKATYNEQFF. This chain joins TRBV28 and TRBJ2-1; TRBD1 matches 9 bases. This CDR3 spans 18 amino acids. V lost 5 bases, J lost 2 bases, and 13 bases stayed unmatched. Germline V gene lookup returns CDR1 MDHEN and CDR2 SYDVKM.

V usage is TRBV5-1 and J usage is TRBJ1-3; a weak D match, TRBD1 (5 bases). V was shortened by 4 bases and J by 2 bases, with 10 bases between the two germline ends. CDR3 length: 14 amino acids. Germline loops: CDR1 SGHRS, CDR2 YFSETQ. CDR3 nucleotide sequence: TGCGCCAGCAGCACGGGGGGTACTGGAAACACCATATATTTT. This sequence encodes CASSTGGTGNTIYF.

This chain joins TRBV7-8 and TRBJ2-5, with TRBD2 matching over 7 bases. With 4 bases clipped from V and 1 base from J, the junction kept 15 bases outside the gene matches. From germline, CDR1 is SGHVS and CDR2 FQNEAQ. The CDR3 spans 18 residues. The CDR3 loop reads CASSWREGSREGQETQYF. The CDR3, as DNA: TGTGCCAGCAGCTGGAGGGAAGGGAGCAGGGAGGGCCAAGAGACCCAGTACTTC.

The V and J genes are TRBV7-2 and TRBJ2-5; no clear D gene. V was clipped by 5 bases and J by 1 base, with 11 bases between them. The CDR3 sequence is 14 residues long. From germline, CDR1 is SGHTA and CDR2 FQGNSA. In DNA, the CDR3 is TGTGCCAGCAGCCTAAAAGCCCGCCAAGAGACCCAGTACTTC. Protein sequence: CASSLKARQETQYF.

The chain couples TRBV28 to TRBJ1-2; 7 positions match TRBD1. The CDR3 length is 15 residues. Unmatched junction bases numbered 5, after V lost 4 bases and J lost 0 bases. Germline lookup yields CDR1 MDHEN and CDR2 SYDVKM. The DNA of the CDR3 is TGTGCCAGCAGTTCCACAGGGGAAGCTAACTATGGCTACACCTTC. It is translated as CASSSTGEANYGYTF.

This clone is a singleton in its sample. The rearrangement uses TRBV4-1 and TRBJ2-2, with TRBD1 as a possible D gene (5 bases). Trimming removed 4 bases at V and 1 base at J, with 10 bases between. From germline, CDR1 is MGHRA and CDR2 YSYEKL. The CDR3 covers 15 residues. Here the CDR3 DNA reads TGCGCCAGCAGCCGGGTAGGGGAGAACACCGGGGAGCTGTTTTTT. It codes for CASSRVGENTGELFF.

In this sample, this clone turned up once. J is TRBJ2-7 and V is TRBV28; D not certain. Germline CDR1 MDHEN, CDR2 SYDVKM. V was trimmed by 3 bases and J by 4 bases, leaving 10 bases between them. The CDR3 is 13 amino acids. The CDR3 loop reads CASSFGPVYEQYF. Here the CDR3 DNA reads TGTGCCAGCAGTTTCGGTCCGGTATACGAGCAGTACTTC.

The chain is built from TRBV10-3 and TRBJ2-7, with 7 bases that match TRBD2. Trimming cost V 1 base and J 3 bases; bases outside gene matches: 3. CDR1 ENHRY and CDR2 SYGVKD come from the germline V gene. CDR3 length equals 14 residues. CDR3 residues: CAISEWSGDYEQYF. The CDR3 nucleotides read TGTGCCATCAGTGAGTGGAGCGGGGACTACGAGCAGTACTTC.

This clone showed up just a few times. CDR3 in amino acids: CASSLRGYTF. CDR3 DNA sequence: TGTGCCAGCAGTTTGAGGGGCTACACCTTC. This sequence joins TRBV28 and TRBJ1-2; no clear D gene. The V gene lost 3 bases and the J gene lost 8 bases, with 4 bases spanning the gap. The CDR3 runs 10 residues. In germline, CDR1 is MDHEN, CDR2 SYDVKM.

The rearrangement joins TRBV27 to TRBJ2-7; 9 bases match TRBD2. After removal of 5 bases from V and 0 bases from J, the junction contained 2 bases not matched to a gene. Germline-derived CDR1 and CDR2 are MNHEY and SMNVEV (reference sequence). The CDR3 contains 14 residues. In DNA, the CDR3 is TGTGCCAGCAGTCTGACTAGCGGCTCCTACGAGCAGTACTTC. Amino acid sequence: CASSLTSGSYEQYF.

The chain combines TRBV28 with TRBJ1-3; 7 nucleotides match TRBD1. There are 15 residues in the CDR3. Trimming took 4 bases from V and 4 from J; bases not matched to a gene: 7. Germline V gene data show CDR1 as MDHEN and CDR2 as SYDVKM. CDR3 nucleotides: TGTGCCAGCAGTTCCTCAACAGGGGTAGGAAACACCATATATTTT. This encodes CASSSSTGVGNTIYF.